This T cell receptor beta chain was captured in a study of T cells in Graves' hyperthyroidism and ophthalmopathy. Study at large: Before any treatment, at initial diagnosis, peripheral blood was collected.

Disease duration under 2 months; hyperthyroidism patients were aged 18 to 65. RNA transcripts served as the template for amplifying TCR beta CDR3 regions. Carried out on the TCR CDR3, a first-round RT-PCR used the HTBI primer set. TCRdb independently ran MiXCR on the multiplex PCR reads; one entry per CDR3 protein. The sample carries 500,000 to 600,000 distinct CDR3 sequences, roughly 17% recorded once. This CDR3 region has 13 residues. Germline V gives CDR1 SGHVS, CDR2 FNYEAQ. V lost 7 bases, J lost 3 bases, and 12 bases lay in between. Input material: blood. This receptor was identified in a woman under 30 with Graves' hyperthyroidism. The V gene is TRBV7-6, the J gene TRBJ1-2; D unclear. CDR3 protein: CASTVGPDYGYTF. DNA for the CDR3: TGTGCCAGCACCGTCGGACCAGACTATGGCTACACCTTC. The full variable domain, rest sourced from reference TRBV7-6 and TRBJ1-2, is GAGVSQSPRYKVTKRGQDVALRCDPISGHVSLYWYRQALGQGPEFLTYFNYEAQQDKSGLPNDRFSAERPEGSISTLTIQRTEQRDSAMYRCASTVGPDYGYTFGSGTRLTVV.